This entry lists 7 T cell receptor beta chains sequenced from one sample in a study of Graves' ophthalmopathy and Graves' hyperthyroidism (dated by TCRdb to 2016 to 2019). Sequencing used an Illumina HiSeq 2000. TCR beta CDR3 regions were amplified from RNA transcripts for repertoire sequencing. The first round was an RT-PCR using HTBI primers with the Qiagen OneStep RT-PCR kit, and this first round was followed by a second-round multiplex PCR, then size selection and purification. Clones were called with MiXCR by TCRdb after fastp trimmed the public reads at Q25, and only in-frame beta chains were retained. Rows are combined by CDR3 protein, so each entry shows the most common genes and DNA. The sample data list some 390,000 distinct CDR3 sequences, and around 20% of these were observed just once. In total, the top ten clones hold 1.6% of the sample. The sample consisted of peripheral blood. The receptors originated from a woman younger than 35 with Graves' ophthalmopathy. Donor details come from another sample of the same person, matched by shared clones.

This clonotype has at least ten counts. This chain uses TRBV7-2 with TRBJ2-7, with TRBD2 as a possible D gene (6 bases). The CDR3 runs to 15 residues. V dropped 5 bases and J dropped 1 base, with 15 bases sitting between them. Germline lookup yields CDR1 SGHTA and CDR2 FQGNSA. The CDR3 nucleotides read TGTGCCAGCAGCCATGGGGGACTCCTTTCCTACGAGCAGTACTTC. Protein product: CASSHGGLLSYEQYF.

This clonotype was seen ten or more times. The V and J genes are TRBV7-3 and TRBJ1-6; D may be TRBD1 (5 bases). Trimming stripped 0 bases from V and 9 bases from J, with 12 bases between. CDR1 is SGHTA and CDR2 is FQGTGA in the germline V gene. CDR3 length: 15 amino acids. The CDR3 is CASSLTDSYRSPLHF. CDR3 sequence (DNA): TGTGCCAGCAGCTTAACCGACAGTTACCGTTCACCCCTCCACTTT.

This clonotype occurred many times. The chain uses TRBV6-1 and TRBJ2-5, with TRBD2 as a possible D gene (7 bases). Trimming took off 3 bases at V and 6 bases at J, with 20 bases between the two ends. Germline CDR1 reads MNHNS; CDR2 reads SASEGT. The CDR3 is 16 residues long. The CDR3 loop reads CASSDGGGRGRKTQYF. As DNA, the CDR3 is TGTGCCAGCAGTGATGGGGGGGGCCGAGGAAGAAAGACCCAGTACTTC.

This clonotype was counted ten times or more. This rearrangement joins TRBV7-2 to TRBJ2-5; D might be TRBD2 (6 bases). Deletions cut 5 bases from V and 6 bases from J, with 19 bases between. Germline-derived CDR1 and CDR2 are SGHTA and FQGNSA. The CDR3 sequence is 15 residues long. This chain's CDR3 is CASSLEGGPLQTQYF. CDR3 DNA: TGTGCCAGCAGCCTAGAAGGAGGGCCATTACAGACCCAGTACTTC.

The chain employs TRBV20-1 and TRBJ2-7, with a tentative D call TRBD1 (5 bases). This CDR3 comprises 13 residues. Germline V CDR1 and CDR2: DFQATT, SNEGSKA (reference sequence). The V end lost 6 bases, the J end lost 4 bases, and 16 bases lay between the germline ends. The CDR3 protein is CSARQGHSYEQYF. For the CDR3, the DNA is TGCAGTGCCAGGCAGGGTCATTCGTACGAGCAGTACTTC.

This clonotype was seen at least ten times. The chain joins TRBV6-5 to TRBJ2-2; D gene uncertain. Germline V gene sequence: CDR1 MNHEY, CDR2 SVGAGI. Trimming removed 8 bases from V and 8 bases from J, with 18 bases in between. This CDR3 comprises 14 residues. The CDR3 here is CASGPVASDGELFF. Here the CDR3 DNA reads TGTGCCAGCGGACCAGTGGCCAGCGATGGGGAGCTGTTTTTT.

The table lists this clonotype with many counts. The J gene is TRBJ2-7, the V gene TRBV20-1; D remains ambiguous. The V gene lost 3 bases and the J gene lost 0 bases, with 9 bases spanning the gap. The germline gives CDR1 DFQATT, CDR2 SNEGSKA (reference sequence). This CDR3 comprises 13 residues. The CDR3 DNA follows: TGCAGTGCTAGGGCCCCCACCTCCTACGAGCAGTACTTC. Its protein product is CSARAPTSYEQYF.